This TCR beta chain was retrieved from a study of blood T cell repertoires in COVID-19. The protocol was immunoSEQ multiplex PCR, while the TCRdb copy is restricted to in-frame clones and leaves out a portion. The table lists approximately 140,000 clones, about 76% of them singletons, with around 12% in the top ten. V gave up 4 bases and J gave up 0 bases; unmatched junction bases: 5. The CDR3 consists of 18 residues. CDR1 SGHDT and CDR2 YYEEEE come from the germline V gene. The chain is built from TRBV5-6 and TRBJ2-6, with 12 bases identical to TRBD2. The material sequenced was peripheral blood. This sequence originates from a man of 80 years or more with acute or convalescent COVID-19. The DNA for the CDR3 is TGTGCCAGCAGCCCCGGACTAGCGGGGTTCTCTGGGGCCAACGTCCTGACTTTC. It encodes CASSPGLAGFSGANVLTF.